The sequence of this T cell receptor (beta chain) was determined in a study of cytomegalovirus exposure and HLA in healthy donors. Background on the study: Assignment to the Caucasian-associated ancestry cluster applied to roughly 80% of the approximately 420 genotyped donors.

After removal of 5 bases from V and 2 bases from J, the junction contained 6 bases not matched to a gene. Germline V gene sequence: CDR1 LNHDA, CDR2 SQIVND (reference sequence). CDR3 length: 16 amino acids. Turning to this clone: The antigen remains unidentified.

The primer mix had 60 Vbeta and 13 Jbeta primers. The protocol was immunoSEQ multiplex PCR, while the TCRdb copy is restricted to in-frame clones and leaves out a portion. The table lists 160,000 or so clones, approximately 80% of them singletons. Points from the study as a whole: An analysis that came later showed most CMV-associated TCR beta chains appearing HLA-restricted. Other equally common chains were less clonally expanded than HLA-associated TCR beta chains, a later analysis showed. About 87% or about 30% of the time was how often most TCR beta V segments were productive, according to an earlier analysis.

This TCR came from a male donor in good health and CMV-seronegative. Sequenced material: PBMCs. This sequence joins TRBV19 and TRBJ2-3; the match to TRBD2 covers 11 bases. The CDR3 protein is CASSAGTSGPTDTQYF. The DNA for the CDR3 is TGTGCCAGTAGTGCGGGGACTAGCGGCCCCACAGATACGCAGTATTTT.